These 5 T cell receptor beta chains were all obtained from the same sample, sequenced in a study of T cells in women clearing cervical HPV infection. Clones were sequenced by immunoSEQ multiplex PCR, and TCRdb holds only the in-frame ones, with some missing. The sample data list more than 10,000 clones. Sequencing was carried out using blood buffy coat. The receptors derive from a woman between 18 and 70 years old with a cervical HPV16 infection that either progressed to CIN3+ or cleared (not recorded which).

Details on this clone: The CDR3 extends 3 residues past the end of the read, so its final part is completed from the germline J gene. The chain joins TRBV18 to TRBJ1-1; 7 bases match TRBD1. The germline V gene has CDR1 KGHSH and CDR2 LQKENI. The CDR3 contains 18 residues. V trimming: 4 bases; J trimming: 0 bases; junction bases outside the gene matches: 14. The CDR3 loop reads CASSLDRTGAGMNTEAFF. Incomplete CDR3 DNA: TGTGCCAGCTCACTGGACCGAACAGGGGCGGGGATGAACACTGAA. Based on the CDR3 plus reference TRBV18 and TRBJ1-1, the full variable domain is NAGVMQNPRHLVRRRGQEARLRCSPMKGHSHVYWYRQLPEEGLKFMVYLQKENIIDESGMPKERFSAEFPKEGPSILRIQQVVRGDSAAYFCASSLDRTGAGMNTEAFFGQGTRLTVV.

Regarding this clone: Read coverage stops 3 residues before the CDR3 terminus; the germline J gene supplies the remainder. This chain links TRBV6-2 or TRBV6-3 with TRBJ1-5; tentatively, D is TRBD1 (5 bases). CDR1 MNHEY and CDR2 SVGEGT come from the germline V gene. Trimming took off 3 bases at V and 7 bases at J, with 16 bases between the two ends. The CDR3 runs to 15 residues. CDR3 sequence reads: CASSYGQGFRQPQHF. CDR3 DNA (partial): TGTGCCAGCAGTTATGGGCAGGGTTTTCGGCAGCCC.

To note about this clone: The missing CDR3 end, 3 residues past where the read stops, is filled in from the germline J gene. This chain uses TRBV5-1 with TRBJ2-2; TRBD2 matches at 11 bases. The CDR3 is 15 amino acids. Germline V gene data show CDR1 as SGHRS and CDR2 as YFSETQ. The sequenced CDR3 bases are TGCGCCAGCAGCTTGGAAGCGACTAGCGGGGCAGGG. It translates to CASSLEATSGAG. The complete CDR3 protein is CASSLEATSGAGLFF.

About this clone itself: The CDR3 end lies 3 residues beyond the end of the read and is filled in from the germline J gene. The rearrangement links TRBV7-9 to TRBJ1-2, with 7 bases that match TRBD1. Trimming at V came to 6 bases and at J to 6 bases, leaving 7 bases not matched to a gene. This CDR3 has 13 amino acids. From germline, CDR1 is SEHNR and CDR2 FQNEAQ (reference sequence). The CDR3 spells CASRSDRVDGYTF. The part of the CDR3 DNA that was read is TGTGCCAGCAGGTCCGACAGGGTGGATGGC.

Comments on this clone: The CDR3 end lies 3 residues beyond the end of the read and is filled in from the germline J gene. V usage is TRBV5-6 and J usage is TRBJ2-3, with TRBD1 matching 8 bases. Germline loops: CDR1 SGHDT, CDR2 YYEEEE. CDR3 length equals 12 residues. The CDR3 is CASSLGGQAQYF. CDR3 DNA, as far as it was read: TGTGCCAGCAGCTTAGGGGGACAGGCG.